These 27 T cell receptor beta chains originate from one sample sequenced in a study of regulatory T cells in long-lasting Graves disease. As for time point: persistent/refractory GD, antithyroid drugs over 5 years with positive TRAb. From RNA extracted from PBMCs, the TCR library was made. The authors built TCR beta libraries using iRepertoire HTBI primers and Arm-PCR of CDR3 regions. TCRdb reprocessed the multiplex PCR reads with MiXCR, giving one entry per CDR3 protein. The table has 310,000 or so distinct CDR3 sequences, around 19% seen once; the top ten hold 25% to 30%. Material: peripheral blood mononuclear cells (PBMCs), obtained when the disease was refractory, from a patient treated with antithyroid drugs. These receptors originate from a female donor with Graves disease.

This clonotype has at least ten counts. This chain joins TRBV4-1 and TRBJ2-5; 9 bases fit TRBD2. The CDR3 covers 16 residues. Germline V gene lookup returns CDR1 MGHRA and CDR2 YSYEKL. V was pared by 1 base and J by 1 base, with 4 bases of the junction left unmatched. The CDR3: CASSQASGLAQETQYF. In DNA, the CDR3 is TGCGCCAGCAGCCAAGCCTCGGGACTAGCCCAAGAGACCCAGTACTTC.

The sample holds a few counts of this clonotype. One end of the junction fails to match germline, which may point to a read error. The chain joins TRBV27 to TRBJ2-7; no firm D call. The V gene's germline CDR1 is MNHEY and CDR2 SMNVEV (reference sequence). The CDR3 is 13 residues long. The CDR3 here is CASSVSEGYEQYF. CDR3 in DNA: TGTGCCAGCAGTGTATCTGAAGGCTACGAGCAGTACTTC.

On this clonotype itself: At one end, the junction sequence differs from germline, possibly due to a read error. The V and J genes are TRBV28 and TRBJ2-7; 7 bases are shared with TRBD1. From germline, CDR1 is MDHEN and CDR2 SYDVKM. There are 14 residues in the CDR3. CDR3 nucleotide sequence: TGCGCCAGCAGCCGTGTGACAGGGCCCTACGAGCAGTACTTC. It translates to CASSRVTGPYEQYF.

The J gene is TRBJ2-7, the V gene TRBV4-1, with TRBD1 matching over 11 bases. CDR1 is MGHRA and CDR2 is YSYEKL in the germline V gene. V lost 0 bases and J lost 5; bases outside the gene matches: 6. This CDR3 region has 16 residues. CDR3 sequence reads: CASSQDLRTGGHEQYF. DNA of the CDR3: TGCGCCAGCAGCCAAGATCTTAGGACAGGGGGCCACGAGCAGTACTTC.

This clonotype was recorded many times. The rearrangement joins TRBV20-1 to TRBJ2-7, with D perhaps TRBD1 (5 bases). The V gene lost 3 bases and the J gene lost 5 bases, with 17 bases spanning the gap. The CDR3 extends over 14 amino acids. Germline-derived CDR1 and CDR2 are DFQATT and SNEGSKA (reference sequence). The CDR3 loop reads CSASFRQGIHEQYF. The CDR3, as DNA: TGCAGTGCTAGCTTCCGGCAGGGTATCCACGAGCAGTACTTC.

As concerns this clonotype: A much larger clone lies one base from this, so it may be a read error. The chain uses TRBV18 and TRBJ1-4; 11 positions agree with TRBD1. CDR3 length: 16 amino acids. The V gene's germline CDR1 is KGHSH and CDR2 LQKENI. CDR3: CASSPGQGATNEELFF. The CDR3 DNA reads TGTGCCAGCTCACCAGGACAGGGGGCAACTAATGAAGAACTGTTTTTT.

There are many counts of this clonotype. The chain joins TRBV6-5 to TRBJ1-1, with D hard to call. V lost 0 bases, J lost 1 base, and 3 bases lay in between. This CDR3 has 13 residues. Germline-derived CDR1 and CDR2 are MNHEY and SVGAGI. For the CDR3, the DNA is TGTGCCAGCAGTTACTCGAAGAACACTGAAGCTTTCTTT. This sequence encodes CASSYSKNTEAFF.

The chain employs TRBV10-1 and TRBJ1-4; D unresolved. The germline V and J ends were trimmed by 2 bases and 7 bases, with 8 bases remaining between them. Germline assignment: CDR1 WNHNN and CDR2 SYGVQD (reference sequence). The CDR3 contains 13 residues. The CDR3 sequence: CASSERFGEKLFF. The CDR3 DNA is TGCGCCAGCAGTGAGCGGTTTGGTGAAAAACTGTTTTTT.

This clonotype was recorded at least ten times. The chain recombines TRBV2 with TRBJ2-2; TRBD1 agrees at 7 bases. Per germline, CDR1 SNHLY and CDR2 FYNNEI. The J segment lost 4 bases and the V segment lost 9 bases, leaving 14 bases of the junction unmatched. This CDR3 region has 16 residues. CDR3 nucleotides: TGTGCCAGAACCGGGACAGCCATGCCTCGCACCGGGGAGCTGTTTTTT. This codes for CARTGTAMPRTGELFF.

This chain uses TRBV11-2 with TRBJ2-7; 8 positions match TRBD2. The CDR3 runs 17 residues. CDR1 and CDR2 (germline): SGHAT, FQNNGV. With V trimmed by 5 bases and J by 5 bases, 17 bases remained unmatched. The CDR3 here is CASSPSVSGRAGNEQYF. The CDR3 bases are TGTGCCAGCAGCCCCTCAGTATCCGGGAGGGCCGGGAACGAGCAGTACTTC.

This clonotype was seen repeatedly, ten times or more. V and J are TRBV12-3 or TRBV12-4 and TRBJ2-5, with D perhaps TRBD2 (5 bases). V gave up 0 bases and J gave up 7 bases, with 21 bases separating them. The CDR3 totals 17 residues. The CDR3 loop reads CASSLALTKGPKGTQYF. The CDR3 bases are TGTGCCAGCAGTTTAGCGCTGACTAAAGGGCCCAAGGGGACCCAGTACTTC.

The chain recombines TRBV4-1 with TRBJ1-4; TRBD1 might be the D (6 bases). This CDR3 region has 15 residues. V dropped 0 bases and J dropped 1 base, with 6 bases sitting between them. CDR1 MGHRA and CDR2 YSYEKL come from the germline V gene. The CDR3 reads CASSQEDRTNEKLFF. CDR3 coding DNA: TGCGCCAGCAGCCAAGAGGACAGAACTAATGAAAAACTGTTTTTT.

This clonotype was counted at least ten times. The junction differs from germline at one of its ends, possibly a read error. The J gene is TRBJ2-7, the V gene TRBV2; D not resolved. This CDR3 contains 10 residues. Germline V gives CDR1 SNHLY, CDR2 FYNNEI. CDR3: CASSGPVWSF. The CDR3 bases are TGTGCCAGCAGCGGACCGGTGTGGTCCTTC.

Remarks on this clonotype: This clone may be a read error of a much larger clone one base away. The V call is TRBV7-2, the J call TRBJ1-6; the D gene is possibly TRBD1 (6 bases). The CDR3 length is 15 residues. Germline CDR1 and CDR2: SGHTA and FQGNSA. This CDR3 reads CAGSRTTGNASPLHF. The CDR3 DNA reads as TGTGCCGGCAGCCGAACTACAGGGAACGCTTCACCCCTCCACTTT. The entire variable domain, with the rest obtained from reference TRBV7-2 and TRBJ1-6, is as follows: GAGVSQSPSNKVTEKGKDVELRCDPISGHTALYWYRQSLGQGLEFLIYFQGNSAPDKSGLPSDRFSAERTGGSVSTLTIQRTQQEDSAVYLCAGSRTTGNASPLHFGNGTRLTVT.

The chain carries TRBV20-1 and TRBJ2-7; a weak D match, TRBD2 (6 bases). The germline gives CDR1 DFQATT, CDR2 SNEGSKA (reference sequence). Trimming pared 0 bases from V and 1 base from J, leaving 13 bases between. The CDR3 contains 15 residues. The CDR3 loop reads CSARDGAGRSYEQYF. The CDR3 region has the DNA TGCAGTGCTAGAGATGGGGCGGGAAGGTCCTACGAGCAGTACTTC.

CDR3 in DNA: TGTGCCTGGAGTTTGCCCCTGGGCCGAAACACTGAAGCTTTCTTT. This codes for CAWSLPLGRNTEAFF. The chain recombines TRBV30 with TRBJ1-1; D gene unclear. The germline V and J ends were trimmed by 2 bases and 2 bases, with 15 bases remaining between them. CDR1 is GTSNPN, CDR2 SVGIG, per germline (reference sequence). The CDR3 is 15 amino acids.

In this sample, this clonotype turned up many times. The rearrangement links TRBV2 to TRBJ2-6, with D tentatively TRBD1 or TRBD2 (5 bases each). The CDR3 spans 15 residues. Per the germline V gene, CDR1 is SNHLY and CDR2 is FYNNEI. The germline V and J ends were trimmed by 5 bases and 4 bases, with 12 bases remaining between them. The DNA of the CDR3 is TGTGCCAGCAGTTTCAAGGGGACCGGGGCCAACGTCCTGACTTTC. It yields the protein CASSFKGTGANVLTF.

DNA of the CDR3: TGTGCCAGCAGCCCCGGGACAGGAAGGCGGGGCTACACCTTC. This codes for CASSPGTGRRGYTF. The rearrangement joins TRBV3-1 to TRBJ1-2; 8 bases match TRBD1. This CDR3 region has 14 residues. V lost 4 bases and J lost 8; bases outside the gene matches: 9. Germline-derived CDR1 and CDR2 are LGHDT and YNNKEL (reference sequence).

This clonotype appeared many times. The chain is built from TRBV5-1 and TRBJ1-1, with 9 bases identical to TRBD1. Germline loops: CDR1 SGHRS, CDR2 YFSETQ. The junction had 3 bases not matched to a gene; V was cut back by 4 bases and J by 2 bases. The CDR3 is 14 amino acids. CDR3 residues: CASSATGGNTEAFF. For the CDR3, the DNA is TGCGCCAGCAGCGCGACAGGGGGAAACACTGAAGCTTTCTTT.

This clonotype has at least ten counts. CDR3 sequence: CASSAVRQGRNEQYF. Here the CDR3 DNA reads TGTGCCAGCAGCGCAGTGAGGCAGGGTCGAAACGAGCAGTACTTC. This chain joins TRBV2 and TRBJ2-7, with D possibly TRBD1 on 5 matching bases. Germline loops: CDR1 SNHLY, CDR2 FYNNEI. Trimming pared 6 bases from V and 5 bases from J, leaving 20 bases between. The length of the CDR3 is 15 residues.

This clonotype was picked up many times. The chain recombines TRBV3-1 with TRBJ1-2; D is unclear. The CDR3 extends over 14 amino acids. Germline V lookup: CDR1 LGHDT, CDR2 YNNKEL (reference sequence). With 0 bases removed from V and 11 bases from J, the gap between germline ends came to 16 bases. The CDR3 reads CASSQDPGWSGYTF. The DNA for the CDR3 is TGTGCCAGCAGCCAAGACCCCGGCTGGAGTGGTTACACCTTC. The whole variable domain, filled in from reference TRBV3-1 and TRBJ1-2, reads DTAVSQTPKYLVTQMGNDKSIKCEQNLGHDTMYWYKQDSKKFLKIMFSYNNKELIINETVPNRFSPKSPDKAHLNLHINSLELGDSAVYFCASSQDPGWSGYTFGSGTRLTVV.

This clonotype was recorded at least ten times. V usage is TRBV5-5 and J usage is TRBJ1-5; the match to TRBD1 covers 8 bases. Per the germline V gene, CDR1 is SGHKS and CDR2 is YYEKEE (reference sequence). The ends lost 4 bases at V and 1 base at J; junction bases unmatched: 4. CDR3 size: 15 residues. The CDR3 is CASSLTGVSNQPQHF. For the CDR3, the DNA is TGTGCCAGCAGCCTGACAGGGGTGAGCAATCAGCCCCAGCATTTT. The whole variable domain, filled in from reference TRBV5-5 and TRBJ1-5, reads DAGVTQSPTHLIKTRGQQVTLRCSPISGHKSVSWYQQVLGQGPQFIFQYYEKEERGRGNFPDRFSARQFPNYSSELNVNALLLGDSALYLCASSLTGVSNQPQHFGDGTRLSIL.

Regarding this clonotype: Without the conserved terminal phenylalanine or tryptophan, this CDR3 likely stems from a read error. DNA of the CDR3: TGTGCCAGCAGGCCACAGGGACCTTTGAACACTGAAGCTTTCCTT. Translating it yields CASRPQGPLNTEAFL. The V call is TRBV6-1, the J call TRBJ1-1, with D perhaps matching TRBD1 (6 bases). Deletions cut 6 bases from V and 0 bases from J, with 14 bases between. This CDR3 is 15 amino acids long. CDR1 is MNHNS, CDR2 SASEGT, per germline.

This clonotype was seen just once. The V gene is TRBV5-1, the J gene TRBJ2-5; unclear D gene. The CDR3 runs to 14 residues. In germline, CDR1 is SGHRS, CDR2 YFSETQ. V lost 5 bases, J lost 1 base, and 12 bases lay in between. The CDR3 loop reads CASSRGDIQETQYF. CDR3 nucleotides: TGCGCCAGCAGTAGAGGAGACATCCAAGAGACCCAGTACTTC.

The V call is TRBV7-9, the J call TRBJ1-1; maybe TRBD1 (5 bases). Per the germline V gene, CDR1 is SEHNR and CDR2 is FQNEAQ (reference sequence). This CDR3 comprises 15 residues. Trimming removed 5 bases at V and 0 bases at J, with 13 bases between. The DNA of the CDR3 is TGTGCCAGCAGCCCCGTAAGGGGCATGAACACTGAAGCTTTCTTT. Protein product: CASSPVRGMNTEAFF.

This clonotype was picked up many times. The chain has TRBV12-3 or TRBV12-4 and TRBJ2-7; D gene ambiguous. CDR3 length: 13 amino acids. V was trimmed by 3 bases and J by 2 bases, leaving 8 bases between them. CDR3: CASSFQVTYEQYF. CDR3 nucleotide sequence: TGTGCCAGCAGTTTCCAGGTGACCTACGAGCAGTACTTC.

This chain connects TRBV5-6 to TRBJ2-5; 13 bases are a match to TRBD2. J lost 7 bases, V lost 4 bases, and 10 bases had no gene match. Germline loops: CDR1 SGHDT, CDR2 YYEEEE. The CDR3 length is 16 residues. DNA for the CDR3: TGTGCCAGCAGCATAGGACTAGCGGGGGCAATCTGGACCCAGTACTTC. Translated: CASSIGLAGAIWTQYF.